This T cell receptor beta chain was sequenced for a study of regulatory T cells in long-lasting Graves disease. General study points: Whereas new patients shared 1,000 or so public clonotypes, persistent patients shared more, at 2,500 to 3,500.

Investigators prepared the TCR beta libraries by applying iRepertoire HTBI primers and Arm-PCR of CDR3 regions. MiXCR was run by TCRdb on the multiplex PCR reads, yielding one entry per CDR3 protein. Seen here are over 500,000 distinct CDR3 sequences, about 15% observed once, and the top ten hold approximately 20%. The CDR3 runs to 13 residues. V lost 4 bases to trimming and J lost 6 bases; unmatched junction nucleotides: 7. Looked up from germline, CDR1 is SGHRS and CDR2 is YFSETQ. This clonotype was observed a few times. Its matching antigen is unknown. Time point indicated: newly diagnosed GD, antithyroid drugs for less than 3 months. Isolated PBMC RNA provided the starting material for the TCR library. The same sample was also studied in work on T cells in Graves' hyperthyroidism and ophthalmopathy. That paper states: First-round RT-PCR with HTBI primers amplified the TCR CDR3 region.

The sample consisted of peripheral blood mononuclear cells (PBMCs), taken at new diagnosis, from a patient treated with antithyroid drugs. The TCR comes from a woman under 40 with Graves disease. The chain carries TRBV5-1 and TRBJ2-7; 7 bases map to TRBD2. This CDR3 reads CASSLGGRTEQYF. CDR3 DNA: TGCGCCAGCAGCCTGGGGGGGAGGACCGAGCAGTACTTC.